The clone carrying this T cell receptor beta chain was counted only a few times. The antigen is unknown. At one end, the junction sequence differs from germline, possibly due to a read error. This sample stems from a study of blood T cells in healthy people across ages. Notes on the study in general: As naive T cell percentage varied, TCR beta diversity correlated strongly with it. The study regarded diversity estimates from one million T cells as underestimates.

Healthy individuals of Caucasian origin from Russia, aged about 6 to 95, served as donors. The authors ran a second PCR of roughly 7 to 11 cycles using a sample-barcoded 5' primer and a J-beta primer mix. A template-switch adaptor containing 12 random nucleotides labeled each cDNA molecule. TCRdb ran MiXCR on the 5' RACE reads and lists one entry per CDR3 protein. The data show fewer than 2 million distinct CDR3 sequences, with around 42% seen just once and more than 20% held by the top ten. The germline V gene has CDR1 SGHTA and CDR2 FQGTGA. The length of the CDR3 is 18 residues. The specimen was blood. The V call is TRBV7-3, the J call TRBJ2-6; 11 bases agree with TRBD1. This receptor was identified in a human donor in good health. The CDR3 sequence: CASSLTGQGARGANVPTF. CDR3 in DNA: TGTGCCAGCAGCTTAACAGGACAGGGGGCGCGTGGGGCCAACGTCCCGACTTTC.